This T cell receptor beta chain was recorded in a study of cytomegalovirus exposure and HLA in healthy donors. This clone was seen more than once but under ten times. Its antigen is still unknown. PCR amplification relied on 60 Vbeta primers (plus 13 Jbeta primers). The protocol was immunoSEQ multiplex PCR, while the TCRdb copy is restricted to in-frame clones and leaves out a portion. Among 90,000 to 130,000 clones listed, around 85% were seen once. Study conclusions and caveats: When a later analysis was performed, an Asian-associated ancestry cluster reportedly had fewer N-insertions than the roughly 700-donor mean.

The germline V and J ends were trimmed by 3 bases and 2 bases, with 20 bases remaining between them. Per the germline V gene, CDR1 is SGHTS and CDR2 is YDEGEE. This CDR3 is 18 amino acids long. The sequence came from a man in his forties in good health and CMV-seronegative. This chain joins TRBV5-8 and TRBJ2-2; tentative D call: TRBD1 (5 bases). The sequenced sample was PBMCs. The CDR3 nucleotides are TGTGCCAGCAGCTCAGTCAACAAACTCGACAGAAACACCGGGGAGCTGTTTTTT. Translation: CASSSVNKLDRNTGELFF.